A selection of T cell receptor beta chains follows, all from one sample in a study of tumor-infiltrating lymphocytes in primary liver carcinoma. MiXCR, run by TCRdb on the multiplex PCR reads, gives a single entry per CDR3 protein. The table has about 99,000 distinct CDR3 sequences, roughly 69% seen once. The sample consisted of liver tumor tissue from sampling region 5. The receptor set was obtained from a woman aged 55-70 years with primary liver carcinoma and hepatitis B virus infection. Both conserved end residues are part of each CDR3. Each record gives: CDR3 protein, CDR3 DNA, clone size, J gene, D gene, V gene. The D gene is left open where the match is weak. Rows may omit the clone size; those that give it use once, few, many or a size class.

CASSFTGGRQFF TGTGCCAGCAGCTTCACGGGAGGAAGGCAGTTCTTT - TRBJ2-1 TRBD2 TRBV7-8
CSARRSGANALTF TGCAGCGCCCGTAGGTCTGGGGCCAACGCCCTGACTTTC - TRBJ2-6 - TRBV29-1
CSIGGTSGNTDTQYF TGCAGCATTGGGGGGACTAGCGGTAACACAGATACGCAGTATTTT - TRBJ2-3 TRBD2 TRBV29-1
CASSLRLIRQETQYF TGTGCCAGTAGCTTACGACTAATACGGCAAGAGACCCAGTACTTC - TRBJ2-5 - TRBV11-2
CASEGQAEAFF TGTGCCAGCGAGGGACAAGCCGAAGCTTTCTTT - TRBJ1-1 - TRBV6-2/TRBV6-3
CASRRGVDTGELFF TGTGCCAGCAGACGGGGTGTCGACACCGGGGAGCTGTTTTTT - TRBJ2-2 - TRBV6-1
CASRSGKTEAFF TGCGCCAGCAGGTCAGGGAAGACTGAAGCTTTCTTT - TRBJ1-1 - TRBV4-1
CTSSRGQGTVGTEVFF TGTACCAGCAGCCGGGGACAGGGGACTGTAGGCACTGAAGTTTTCTTT - TRBJ1-1 TRBD1 TRBV6-6
CVISDAGSTNEKLFF TGTGTCATCAGTGATGCCGGTTCGACTAATGAAAAGCTGTTTTTT - TRBJ1-4 - TRBV10-3
CAGSLDGPEGVF TGCGCCGGCAGTTTGGACGGGCCCGAAGGGGTCTTC - TRBJ2-1 - TRBV5-1
CASRSRPDRGAYSGNTIYF TGCGCCAGCAGATCACGCCCGGACAGGGGAGCATACTCTGGAAACACCATATATTTT - TRBJ1-3 TRBD1 TRBV11-2
CASSERDRGSDQPQHF TGTGCCAGCAGCGAACGGGACAGGGGTTCGGATCAGCCCCAGCATTTT many TRBJ1-5 TRBD1 TRBV7-9
CASSLGGSQEIQYF TGCGCCAGCAGCTTGGGGGGATCGCAAGAGATCCAGTACTTC - TRBJ2-5 - TRBV5-1
CARSLGGSRGYTF TGTGCCCGCAGCTTAGGGGGGTCGAGGGGCTACACCTTC few TRBJ1-2 - TRBV7-9
CASKDNSNQPQHF TGCGCCAGCAAGGACAATAGCAATCAGCCCCAGCATTTT many TRBJ1-5 - TRBV10-2
CASSKDPPSDRRHKKLFF TGTGCCAGCAGCAAAGACCCACCTAGCGACCGACGCCACAAAAAACTGTTTTTT many TRBJ1-4 - TRBV21-1
CASSYNDRPRGNTIYF TGTGCCAGCAGTTATAACGACAGGCCTCGAGGAAACACCATATATTTT few TRBJ1-3 - TRBV11-2
CASSIGLAGEQGTQYF TGTGCCAGCAGTATTGGACTAGCGGGGGAACAAGGGACCCAGTACTTC once TRBJ2-5 TRBD2 TRBV6-2/TRBV6-3
CARSFRQGGNYGYAF TGTGCCAGAAGTTTCCGACAGGGGGGAAACTATGGCTACGCCTTC - TRBJ1-2 TRBD1 TRBV28
CVSRLVTAGNEQFF TGTGTCAGCAGGTTAGTTACGGCCGGCAATGAGCAGTTCTTC - TRBJ2-1 - TRBV7-9
CASSPKGTASTEPFF TGTGCCAGCAGCCCTAAAGGGACAGCTTCCACTGAACCTTTCTTT - TRBJ1-1 TRBD1 TRBV13
CASSLGGQETQYF TGTGCCAGCAGTTTAGGGGGACAAGAGACCCAGTACTTC many TRBJ2-5 - TRBV12-3/TRBV12-4
CDTSNRGYGTTDTQYF TGCGACACCAGCAACAGGGGGTACGGGACCACAGATACGCAGTATTTT - TRBJ2-3 TRBD1 TRBV5-1
CASSLVGRLGYGYTF TGTGCCAGCAGCTTAGTGGGGCGTTTAGGCTATGGCTACACCTTC - TRBJ1-2 - TRBV12-3/TRBV12-4
CASSGRGRETHEQFF TGTGCCAGCAGTGGCAGGGGGCGGGAGACCCATGAGCAGTTCTTC few TRBJ2-1 - TRBV28
CAISERGDSNQPQHF TGTGCCATCAGTGAGCGGGGGGATAGCAATCAGCCCCAGCATTTT - TRBJ1-5 - TRBV10-3
CDSSMGPYGYTF TGTGACAGCAGCATGGGTCCCTATGGCTACACCTTC few TRBJ1-2 - TRBV11-3
CVSSYLVLSRTSYSEQFF TGTGTCAGCAGTTACCTGGTTCTAAGCCGAACTTCTTACAGTGAGCAGTTCTTC - TRBJ2-1 - TRBV6-2/TRBV6-3